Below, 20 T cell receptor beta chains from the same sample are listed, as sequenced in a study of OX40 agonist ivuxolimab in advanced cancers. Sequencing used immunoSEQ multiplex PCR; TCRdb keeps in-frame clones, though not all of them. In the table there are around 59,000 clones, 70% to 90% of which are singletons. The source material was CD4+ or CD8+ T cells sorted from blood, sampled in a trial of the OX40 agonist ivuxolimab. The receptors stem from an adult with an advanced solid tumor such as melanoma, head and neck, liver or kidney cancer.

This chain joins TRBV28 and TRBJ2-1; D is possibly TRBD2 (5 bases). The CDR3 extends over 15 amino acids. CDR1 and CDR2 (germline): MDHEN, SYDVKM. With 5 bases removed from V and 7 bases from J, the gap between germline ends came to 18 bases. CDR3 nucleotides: TGTGCCAGCAGTCCCCGCATGGGCCGGGGAAATGAGCAGTTCTTC. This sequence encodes CASSPRMGRGNEQFF.

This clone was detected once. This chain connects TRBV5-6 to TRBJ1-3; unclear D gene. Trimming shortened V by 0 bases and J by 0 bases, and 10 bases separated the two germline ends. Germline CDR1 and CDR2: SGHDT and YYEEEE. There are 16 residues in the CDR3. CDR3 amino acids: CASSLVGLNSGNTIYF. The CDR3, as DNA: TGTGCCAGCAGCTTGGTTGGGTTGAACTCTGGAAACACCATATATTTT.

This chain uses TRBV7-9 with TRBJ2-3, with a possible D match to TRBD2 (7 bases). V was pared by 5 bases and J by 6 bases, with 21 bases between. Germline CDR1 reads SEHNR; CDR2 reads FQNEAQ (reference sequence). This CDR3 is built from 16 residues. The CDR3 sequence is CASSPRGGLARDTQYF. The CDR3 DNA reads TGTGCCAGCAGCCCTAGGGGGGGGCTAGCGAGGGATACGCAGTATTTT.

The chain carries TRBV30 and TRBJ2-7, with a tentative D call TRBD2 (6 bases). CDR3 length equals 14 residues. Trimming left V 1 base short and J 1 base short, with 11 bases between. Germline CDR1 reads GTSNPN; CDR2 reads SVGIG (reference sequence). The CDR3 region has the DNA TGTGCCTGGAGTGCCGAGGGGACTTCCTACGAGCAGTACGTC. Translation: CAWSAEGTSYEQYV.

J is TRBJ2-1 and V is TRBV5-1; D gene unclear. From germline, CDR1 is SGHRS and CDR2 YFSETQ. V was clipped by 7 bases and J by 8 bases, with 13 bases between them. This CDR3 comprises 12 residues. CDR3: CASFLSVDEQFF. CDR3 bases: TGCGCCAGCTTCCTCTCGGTGGATGAGCAGTTCTTC. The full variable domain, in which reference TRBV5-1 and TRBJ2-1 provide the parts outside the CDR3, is KAGVTQTPRYLIKTRGQQVTLSCSPISGHRSVSWYQQTPGQGLQFLFEYFSETQRNKGNFPGRFSGRQFSNSRSEMNVSTLELGDSALYLCASFLSVDEQFFGPGTRLTVL.

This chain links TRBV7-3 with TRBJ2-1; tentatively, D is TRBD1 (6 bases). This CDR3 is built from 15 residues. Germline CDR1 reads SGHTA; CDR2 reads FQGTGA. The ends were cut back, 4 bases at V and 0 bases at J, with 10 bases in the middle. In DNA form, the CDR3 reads TGTGCCAGCAGCTCAGGGGCAAGCTCCTACAATGAGCAGTTCTTC. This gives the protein CASSSGASSYNEQFF. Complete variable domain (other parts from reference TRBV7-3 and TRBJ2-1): GAGVSQTPSNKVTEKGKYVELRCDPISGHTALYWYRQSLGQGPEFLIYFQGTGAADDSGLPNDRFFAVRPEGSVSTLKIQRTERGDSAVYLCASSSGASSYNEQFFGPGTRLTVL.

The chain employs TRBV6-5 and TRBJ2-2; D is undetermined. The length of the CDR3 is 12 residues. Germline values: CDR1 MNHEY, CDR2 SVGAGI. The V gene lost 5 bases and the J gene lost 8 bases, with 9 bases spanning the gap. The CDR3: CASSTQPGELFF. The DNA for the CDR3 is TGTGCCAGCAGTACACAACCGGGGGAGCTGTTTTTT.

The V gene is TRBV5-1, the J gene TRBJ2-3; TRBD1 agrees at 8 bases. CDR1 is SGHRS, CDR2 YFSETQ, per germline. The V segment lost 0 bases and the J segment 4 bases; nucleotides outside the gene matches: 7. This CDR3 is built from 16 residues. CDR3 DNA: TGCGCCAGCAGCTTGGCCTACAGGGGGAATTCAGATACGCAGTATTTT. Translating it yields CASSLAYRGNSDTQYF.

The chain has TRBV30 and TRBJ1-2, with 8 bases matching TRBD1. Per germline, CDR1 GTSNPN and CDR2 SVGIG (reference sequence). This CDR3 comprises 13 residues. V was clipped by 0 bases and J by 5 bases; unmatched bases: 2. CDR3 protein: CAWSVQGGYGYTF. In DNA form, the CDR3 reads TGTGCCTGGAGTGTACAGGGGGGTTATGGCTACACCTTC.

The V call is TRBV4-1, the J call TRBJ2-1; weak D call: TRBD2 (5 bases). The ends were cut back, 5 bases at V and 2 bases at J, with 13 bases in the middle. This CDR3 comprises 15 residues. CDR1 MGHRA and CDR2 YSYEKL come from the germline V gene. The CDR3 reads CASSRTGEPYNEQFF. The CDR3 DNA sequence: TGCGCCAGCAGCAGGACCGGGGAGCCCTACAATGAGCAGTTCTTC.

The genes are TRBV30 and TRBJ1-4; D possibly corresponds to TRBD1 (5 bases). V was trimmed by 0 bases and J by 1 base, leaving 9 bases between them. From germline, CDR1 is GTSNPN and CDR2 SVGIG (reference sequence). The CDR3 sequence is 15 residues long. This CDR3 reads CAWSVWGRTNEKLFF. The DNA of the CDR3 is TGTGCCTGGAGTGTATGGGGACGAACTAATGAAAAACTGTTTTTT.

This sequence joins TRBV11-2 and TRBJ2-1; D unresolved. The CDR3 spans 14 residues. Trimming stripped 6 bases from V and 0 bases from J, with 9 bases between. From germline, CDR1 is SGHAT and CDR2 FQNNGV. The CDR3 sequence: CASRPLISYNEQFF. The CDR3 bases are TGTGCCAGCAGGCCCTTGATCTCCTACAATGAGCAGTTCTTC.

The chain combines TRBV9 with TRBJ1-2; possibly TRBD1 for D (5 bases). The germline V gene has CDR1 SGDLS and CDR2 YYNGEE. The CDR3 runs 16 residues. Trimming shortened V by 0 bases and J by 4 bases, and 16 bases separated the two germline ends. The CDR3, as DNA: TGTGCCAGCAGCGTAGGGGCGGAGGGACGGATCTATGGCTACACCTTC. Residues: CASSVGAEGRIYGYTF. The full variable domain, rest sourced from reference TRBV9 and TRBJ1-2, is DSGVTQTPKHLITATGQRVTLRCSPRSGDLSVYWYQQSLDQGLQFLIQYYNGEERAKGNILERFSAQQFPDLHSELNLSSLELGDSALYFCASSVGAEGRIYGYTFGSGTRLTVV.

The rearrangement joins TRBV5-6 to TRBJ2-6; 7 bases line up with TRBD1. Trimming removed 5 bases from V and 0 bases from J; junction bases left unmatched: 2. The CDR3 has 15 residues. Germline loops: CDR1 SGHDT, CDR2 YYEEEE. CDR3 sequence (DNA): TGTGCCAGCAGGTCAGGGGGCTCTGGGGCCAACGTCCTGACTTTC. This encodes CASRSGGSGANVLTF.

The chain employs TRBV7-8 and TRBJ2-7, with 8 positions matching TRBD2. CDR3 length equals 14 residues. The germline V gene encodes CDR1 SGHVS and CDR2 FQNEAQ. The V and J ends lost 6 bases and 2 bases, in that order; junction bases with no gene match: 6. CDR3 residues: CASSPSGRAYEQYV. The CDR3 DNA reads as TGTGCCAGCAGTCCGAGCGGGAGAGCCTACGAGCAGTACGTC.

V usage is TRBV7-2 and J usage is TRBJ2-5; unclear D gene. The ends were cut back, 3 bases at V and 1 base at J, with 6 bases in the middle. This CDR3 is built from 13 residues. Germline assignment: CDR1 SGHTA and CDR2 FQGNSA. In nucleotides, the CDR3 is TGTGCCAGCAGCTTTCCGCCCCAAGAGACCCAGTACTTC. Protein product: CASSFPPQETQYF.

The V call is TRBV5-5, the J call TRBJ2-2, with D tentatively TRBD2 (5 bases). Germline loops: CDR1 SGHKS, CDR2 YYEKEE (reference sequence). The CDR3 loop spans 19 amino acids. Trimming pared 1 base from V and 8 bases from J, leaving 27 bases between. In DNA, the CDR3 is TGTGCCAGCAGCTTGTCGTGGGTTCTAGCTGAGACCGAGACTGGGGAGCTGTTTTTT. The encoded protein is CASSLSWVLAETETGELFF.

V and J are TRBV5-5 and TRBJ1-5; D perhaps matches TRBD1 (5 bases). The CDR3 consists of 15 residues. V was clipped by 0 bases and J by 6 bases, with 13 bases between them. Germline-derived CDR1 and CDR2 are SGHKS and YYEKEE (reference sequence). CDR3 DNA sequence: TGTGCCAGCAGCTTGGACAGCGGGGGGGGTCAGCCCCAGCATTTT. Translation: CASSLDSGGGQPQHF.

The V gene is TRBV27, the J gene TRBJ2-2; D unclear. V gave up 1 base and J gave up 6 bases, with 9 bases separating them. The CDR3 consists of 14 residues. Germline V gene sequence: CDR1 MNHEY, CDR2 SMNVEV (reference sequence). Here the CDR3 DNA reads TGTGCCAGCAGTTTATTGGGTCCCGCCGGGGAGCTGTTTTTT. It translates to CASSLLGPAGELFF.

The CDR3 region is CARGGLGNTIYF. The DNA of the CDR3 is TGTGCCCGGGGGGGGCTCGGAAACACCATATATTTT. J is TRBJ1-3 and V is TRBV30; a weak D match, TRBD1 (6 bases). Germline V lookup: CDR1 GTSNPN, CDR2 SVGIG (reference sequence). The CDR3 runs 12 residues. V was clipped by 8 bases and J by 4 bases, with 12 bases between them.